A selection of T cell receptor beta chains follows, all from one sample in a study of cytomegalovirus exposure and HLA in healthy donors. The data were produced by immunoSEQ multiplex PCR, yet TCRdb's version contains in-frame clones alone and is incomplete. The profile covers about 130,000 clones, with roughly 79% appearing a single time and 3.1% taken by the ten largest. Material for sequencing was PBMCs. The receptors were sampled from a young man in good health and CMV-seronegative. CDR3s include the opening cysteine and the closing phenylalanine or tryptophan. The D gene is left open where the match is weak. Size is omitted from some rows. Given values are once, few, many or a class for expanded clones.

j_call,d_call,v_call,clone_size,cdr3_nt,cdr3_aa
TRBJ2-2,TRBD1,TRBV7-2,.,TGTGCCAGCAGCTTACCGCTAACCGGGACAGAGTACACCGGGGAGCTGTTTTTT,CASSLPLTGTEYTGELFF
TRBJ2-7,.,TRBV28,once,TGTGCCAGCGGCAGGGGCCTAACCTACGAGCAGTACTTC,CASGRGLTYEQYF
TRBJ2-2,.,TRBV30,.,TGTGCCGGTGCGGTTACGAACACCGGGGAGCTGTTTTTT,CAGAVTNTGELFF
TRBJ1-5,TRBD1,TRBV10-3,.,TGTGCCATCAGAGCCGGGACAGCCCATGATGAGCCCCAGCATTTT,CAIRAGTAHDEPQHF
TRBJ1-5,.,TRBV6-6,.,TGTGCCAGCAGGTCCAGTCAGCCCCAGCATTTT,CASRSSQPQHF
TRBJ2-7,.,TRBV5-1,.,TGCGCCAGCAGCTTGGCCGGGTACCGATCCTACGAGCAGTACTTC,CASSLAGYRSYEQYF
TRBJ1-1,.,TRBV21-1,.,TGTGCCAGCAGCAAAAAGTTGACAGGGGGTGGGACTGAAGCTTTCTTT,CASSKKLTGGGTEAFF
TRBJ2-5,TRBD1,TRBV11-3,.,TGTGCCAGCAGCGGGGACAGCGAAGAGACCCAGTACTTC,CASSGDSEETQYF
TRBJ2-7,.,TRBV7-9,.,TGTGCCAGCAGCTTTAACAGGGCAGGCGAGCAGTACTTC,CASSFNRAGEQYF
TRBJ2-7,TRBD2,TRBV4-2,.,TGTGCCAGCAGCCAATATTTTTTTGCGGGAGTACAGAACGAGCAGTACTTC,CASSQYFFAGVQNEQYF
TRBJ2-5,TRBD1,TRBV7-2,.,TGTGCCAGCAGTACTCAGACAGGGACGGGGGAGACCCAGTACTTC,CASSTQTGTGETQYF
TRBJ2-6,.,TRBV28,.,TGTGCCAGCAGTTTCAGGTTGGCTGGGGCCAACGTCCTGACTTTC,CASSFRLAGANVLTF
TRBJ1-5,TRBD1,TRBV30,.,TGTGCCTGGAGTGAGAGGACAGGGGTCGGGCCCCAGCATTTT,CAWSERTGVGPQHF
TRBJ2-5,.,TRBV30,.,TGTGCCTGGAGTGCAGGGGTGGAGACCCAGTACTTC,CAWSAGVETQYF
TRBJ2-7,TRBD2,TRBV4-2,.,TGTGCCAGCAGCCAAGGACTAGCGGGCCCCGACCCCGCCTACGAGCAGTACTTC,CASSQGLAGPDPAYEQYF
TRBJ2-7,.,TRBV29-1,few,TGCAGCGTGGCCGACAACGAGCAGTACTTC,CSVADNEQYF
TRBJ1-1,.,TRBV6-1,.,TGTGCCAGCAGGGACTTCGGCGGTGAAGCTTTCTTT,CASRDFGGEAFF
TRBJ2-7,.,TRBV28,.,TGTGCCAGCAGTTTTGCGAGTGTCTCCTACGAGCAGTACTTC,CASSFASVSYEQYF
TRBJ2-5,TRBD2,TRBV25-1,.,TGTGCCAGCAGTAAGGGACTAGCGGGGGTACGGGGGGAGACCCAGTACTTC,CASSKGLAGVRGETQYF
TRBJ1-5,.,TRBV5-8,.,TGTGCCAGCAGCCGGACAGTCAATCAGCCCCAGCATTTT,CASSRTVNQPQHF
TRBJ2-5,.,TRBV27,.,TGTGCCAGCAGTTTAAGGGGGTATAGGAGCGGACGAGAAAAAGAGACCCAGTACTTC,CASSLRGYRSGREKETQYF
TRBJ2-2,TRBD1,TRBV19,few,TGTGCCAGTAGAACAGGGACAGGGCCTAACACCGGGGAGCTGTTTTTT,CASRTGTGPNTGELFF
TRBJ1-1,TRBD1,TRBV25-1,.,TGTGCCAGCAGTGAATGGGCCGGACAGGGGACTGAAGCTTTCTTT,CASSEWAGQGTEAFF
TRBJ1-4,.,TRBV6-5,few,TGTGCCAGCAGTTACTCCGCAGGTTTCGATGAAAAACTGTTTTTT,CASSYSAGFDEKLFF
TRBJ2-1,TRBD2,TRBV7-9,.,TGTTCCAGCAGTTCCGGGACTAGCGGGGAATCCTACAATGAGCAGTTCTTC,CSSSSGTSGESYNEQFF
TRBJ1-5,.,TRBV30,.,TGTGCCTGGAGCGTTACAGGGTCATCGCAGCCCCAGCATTTT,CAWSVTGSSQPQHF
TRBJ2-1,.,TRBV9,.,TGTGCCAGCAGCGTATTTGCCCGAGGCAATGAGCAGTTCTTC,CASSVFARGNEQFF
TRBJ1-1,.,TRBV2,.,TGTGCCAGCAGTGACCCTGTGGGAGTTGAAGAAGCTTTCTTT,CASSDPVGVEEAFF
TRBJ2-7,TRBD2,TRBV27,.,TGTGCCAGCAGTTACAGCGGGGGGCCCTCCTACGAGCAGTACTTC,CASSYSGGPSYEQYF
TRBJ1-2,.,TRBV11-2,.,TGTGCCAGCAGCCCCGTAGAAATGGTTCCTGGCTACACCTTC,CASSPVEMVPGYTF
TRBJ1-1,.,TRBV19,.,TGTGCCAGTAGTATCTTGGGCCAAGTTGAAGCTTTCTTT,CASSILGQVEAFF
TRBJ2-7,.,TRBV5-1,.,TGCGCCAGCAGCTTAGGACTCGGACCCCACGAGCAGTACTTC,CASSLGLGPHEQYF
TRBJ2-1,TRBD2,TRBV29-1,.,TGCAGCGTGTCTAGCGGGCGCACCTACAATGAGCAGTTCTTC,CSVSSGRTYNEQFF
TRBJ2-2,.,TRBV28,few,TGTGCCAGCAGTTACAGCAGGAACACCGGGGAGCTGTTTTTT,CASSYSRNTGELFF
TRBJ2-2,.,TRBV10-1,.,TGCGCCAGCAGTGAGTTAAGACCGGCGCGGGCCGGGGAGCTGTTTTTT,CASSELRPARAGELFF
TRBJ2-3,.,TRBV30,.,TGTGCCTGGAGTTCTAAGGATACGCAGTATTTT,CAWSSKDTQYF
TRBJ2-3,.,TRBV28,.,TGTGCCAGCAGTTTAGCGGGGTTGCGTTTGGGCACAGATACGCAGTATTTT,CASSLAGLRLGTDTQYF
TRBJ2-7,TRBD1,TRBV7-2,few,TGTGCCAGCAGCGTTACAGGGGTCGACTACGAGCAGTACTTC,CASSVTGVDYEQYF
TRBJ2-7,.,TRBV10-3,.,TGTGCCATCAGTGAGGGCCCCATCTACGAGCAGTACTTC,CAISEGPIYEQYF
TRBJ1-2,TRBD1,TRBV28,.,TGTGCCAGCAGCTCAACCGGGACAGGGAACTATGGCTACACCTTC,CASSSTGTGNYGYTF
TRBJ2-7,.,TRBV6-6,few,TGTGCCAGCAGTCCTCCTTCAGGGGCTTACGAGCAGTACTTC,CASSPPSGAYEQYF
TRBJ1-1,.,TRBV28,few,TGTGCCAGCAGTTTAACGCCGGACACTGAAGCTTTCTTT,CASSLTPDTEAFF
TRBJ2-7,.,TRBV9,.,TGTGCCAGCAGCCCTTCCGGGACTTCTACCTACGAGCAGTACTTC,CASSPSGTSTYEQYF
TRBJ2-1,.,TRBV20-1,.,TGCAGTGCTAGGAGCTTGGATGAGCAGTTCTTC,CSARSLDEQFF
TRBJ1-1,TRBD1,TRBV9,.,TGTGCCAGCAGTAGACAGGGCCAAGCTTTCTTT,CASSRQGQAFF
TRBJ2-2,.,TRBV9,.,TGTGCCAGCAGCGATAGAGGTAACACCGGGGAGCTGTTTTTT,CASSDRGNTGELFF
TRBJ1-1,TRBD1,TRBV7-6,.,TGTGCCAGCAGCTTAGCGACAGGGCCGATAACGGACACTGAAGCTTTCTTT,CASSLATGPITDTEAFF
TRBJ1-2,.,TRBV2,.,TGTGCCAGCAGTCAGGGCCGCTTTTCTAACTATGGCTACACCTTC,CASSQGRFSNYGYTF
TRBJ1-4,.,TRBV27,.,TGTGCCAGCAGTTACCGGGACAATAATGAAAAACTGTTTTTT,CASSYRDNNEKLFF
TRBJ2-3,TRBD1,TRBV28,.,TGTGCCAGCCGTCGGACAGGAACAGATACGCAGTATTTT,CASRRTGTDTQYF